This is a list of T cell receptor beta chains from one sample in a study of blood T cells in healthy people across ages. TCRdb re-called the 5' RACE reads with MiXCR, one entry per CDR3 protein. The repertoire consists of some 900,000 distinct CDR3 sequences, with roughly 43% occurring once and the leading ten covering roughly 12%. Material for sequencing was blood. All receptors come from a man in his thirties or forties in good health. CDR3s include the opening cysteine and the closing phenylalanine or tryptophan. The order of the fields is J gene, V gene, D gene, clone size, CDR3 protein, CDR3 DNA. The D gene is left open where the match is weak. Where a row states a size, it is once, few, many or the class of an expanded clone; other rows omit it.

TRBJ1-5,TRBV29-1,-,once,CSVELGGGGNQPQHF,TGCAGCGTTGAACTGGGGGGTGGCGGCAATCAGCCCCAGCATTTT
TRBJ2-7,TRBV12-3/TRBV12-4,TRBD1,-,CASSLGQGAFDEQYF,TGTGCCAGCAGCCTCGGACAGGGGGCATTCGACGAGCAGTACTTC
TRBJ2-1,TRBV5-5,-,-,CASSLPTRVLDEQFF,TGTGCCAGCAGCTTGCCGACTAGAGTACTCGATGAGCAGTTCTTC
TRBJ2-3,TRBV9,-,many,CASSVGLSTDTQYF,TGCGCCAGCAGCGTCGGACTCTCCACAGATACGCAGTATTTT
TRBJ2-5,TRBV28,TRBD1,-,CASSLWDRGRKTQYF,TGTGCCAGCAGTTTATGGGACAGGGGGCGTAAGACCCAGTACTTC
TRBJ2-1,TRBV7-2,TRBD2,many,CASSVRLAGEYEQFF,TGTGCCAGCAGCGTAAGACTAGCGGGGGAGTATGAGCAGTTCTTC
TRBJ2-3,TRBV20-1,TRBD2,few,CSATGTSGVSSDTQYF,TGCAGTGCAACCGGGACTAGCGGGGTATCGTCAGATACGCAGTATTTT
TRBJ1-2,TRBV20-1,-,-,CSALAGAGNIEGYTF,TGCAGTGCTCTAGCCGGGGCGGGGAACATTGAGGGCTACACCTTC
TRBJ2-1,TRBV30,-,-,CAWRDSYNEQFF,TGTGCCTGGAGGGACAGTTACAATGAGCAGTTCTTC
TRBJ2-1,TRBV7-2,-,-,CASIFRGASFYNEQFF,TGTGCCAGCATCTTTCGTGGGGCGTCGTTCTACAATGAGCAGTTCTTC
TRBJ2-5,TRBV3-1,TRBD2,few,CASSQDGTRVGETQYF,TGTGCCAGCAGCCAAGACGGGACTAGGGTAGGGGAGACCCAGTACTTC
TRBJ2-3,TRBV13,-,-,CASKGGSTDTQYF,TGTGCCAGCAAAGGCGGAAGCACAGATACGCAGTATTTT
TRBJ1-2,TRBV18,-,-,CASSADGSNYGYTF,TGTGCCAGCTCAGCTGACGGATCTAACTATGGCTACACCTTC
TRBJ2-3,TRBV5-1,TRBD2,once,CASSLELAGGVDTQYF,TGCGCCAGCAGCTTGGAACTAGCGGGGGGTGTGGATACGCAGTATTTT
TRBJ2-7,TRBV9,-,-,CASSATTGAASYEQYF,TGTGCCAGCAGCGCCACAACCGGGGCAGCTTCCTACGAGCAGTACTTC
TRBJ2-1,TRBV20-1,TRBD2,-,CSASPQRGNSNEQFF,TGCAGTGCTAGTCCCCAGCGGGGGAACTCTAATGAGCAGTTCTTC
TRBJ2-5,TRBV20-1,TRBD1,-,CSARKSGTGSNEQYF,TGCAGTGCTAGAAAATCCGGGACAGGGTCCAATGAGCAGTACTTC
TRBJ2-5,TRBV7-2,TRBD2,few,CASSFLAGGRETQYF,TGTGCCAGCAGCTTCCTAGCGGGGGGACGAGAGACCCAGTACTTC
TRBJ2-1,TRBV29-1,TRBD2,-,CSARTIRGTRRDNEQFF,TGCAGCGCCAGAACGATTCGGGGGACTAGAAGAGACAATGAGCAGTTCTTC
TRBJ1-4,TRBV25-1,-,-,CASSETAREKLFF,TGTGCCAGCAGTGAAACGGCGAGGGAAAAACTGTTTTTT
TRBJ2-2,TRBV10-3,-,-,CAISEGRPQSGELFF,TGTGCCATCAGTGAAGGCAGGCCCCAGTCCGGGGAGCTGTTTTTT
TRBJ1-4,TRBV12-3/TRBV12-4,TRBD1,-,CASSSHQGAEEKLFF,TGTGCCAGCAGTTCGCACCAGGGGGCTGAGGAAAAACTGTTTTTT
TRBJ2-1,TRBV4-1,-,-,CASSQESAIINEQFF,TGCGCCAGCAGCCAAGAGTCGGCCATAATAAATGAGCAGTTCTTC
TRBJ1-5,TRBV12-3/TRBV12-4,-,-,CASSFRHRVNQPQHF,TGTGCCAGCAGTTTCAGGCATAGGGTCAATCAGCCCCAGCATTTT
TRBJ2-3,TRBV24-1,TRBD1,few,CATSVPGTGDTQYF,TGTGCCACCAGTGTTCCAGGGACAGGGGATACGCAGTATTTT
TRBJ1-4,TRBV4-1,TRBD1,-,CASSQEGQEKLFF,TGCGCCAGCAGCCAAGAGGGACAGGAAAAACTGTTTTTT
TRBJ2-7,TRBV2,-,-,CASDVADSSYEQYF,TGTGCCAGTGACGTAGCGGATAGCTCCTACGAGCAGTACTTC
TRBJ2-6,TRBV20-1,TRBD1,-,CSARVTGQGTGANVLTF,TGCAGTGCTAGAGTTACAGGACAGGGGACTGGGGCCAACGTCCTGACTTTC
TRBJ2-7,TRBV29-1,TRBD1,-,CSVGDRETYEQYF,TGCAGCGTAGGGGACAGAGAAACCTACGAGCAGTACTTC
TRBJ1-2,TRBV4-3,-,few,CASSQDRTENYGYTF,TGCGCCAGCAGCCAAGATAGGACGGAGAACTATGGCTACACCTTC
TRBJ2-7,TRBV27,-,few,CASSLQADSSYEQYF,TGTGCCAGCAGTTTACAGGCGGACAGCTCCTACGAGCAGTACTTC
TRBJ1-4,TRBV11-3,TRBD1,-,CASSVDRGINEKLFF,TGTGCCAGCAGCGTGGACAGGGGGATTAATGAAAAACTGTTTTTT
TRBJ1-2,TRBV12-3/TRBV12-4,-,-,CASSPRRGYTF,TGTGCCAGCAGTCCTCGTCGGGGCTACACCTTC
TRBJ2-2,TRBV12-3/TRBV12-4,TRBD1,-,CASSQNTGGPGELFF,TGTGCCAGCAGCCAGAATACAGGGGGGCCGGGGGAGCTGTTTTTT